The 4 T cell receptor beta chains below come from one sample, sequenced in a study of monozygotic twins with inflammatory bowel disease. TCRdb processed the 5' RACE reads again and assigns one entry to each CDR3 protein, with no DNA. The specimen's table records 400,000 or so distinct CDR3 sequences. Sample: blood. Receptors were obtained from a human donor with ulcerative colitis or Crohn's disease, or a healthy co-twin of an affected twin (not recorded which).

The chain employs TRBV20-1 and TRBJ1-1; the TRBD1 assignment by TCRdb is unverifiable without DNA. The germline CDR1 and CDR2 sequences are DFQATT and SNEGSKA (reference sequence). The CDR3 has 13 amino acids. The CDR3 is CSITPGTNTEAFF.

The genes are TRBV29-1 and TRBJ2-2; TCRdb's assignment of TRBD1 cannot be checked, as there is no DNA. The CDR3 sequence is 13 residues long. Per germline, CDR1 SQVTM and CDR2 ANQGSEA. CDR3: CSVAQGSTGELFF.

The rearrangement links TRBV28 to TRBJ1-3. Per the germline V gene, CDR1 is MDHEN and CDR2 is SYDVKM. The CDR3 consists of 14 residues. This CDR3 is CASSLTEAGNTIYF.

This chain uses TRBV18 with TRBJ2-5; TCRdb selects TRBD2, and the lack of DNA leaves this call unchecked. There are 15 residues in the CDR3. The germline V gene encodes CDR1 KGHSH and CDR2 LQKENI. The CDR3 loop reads CASSTSSDSQETQYF.